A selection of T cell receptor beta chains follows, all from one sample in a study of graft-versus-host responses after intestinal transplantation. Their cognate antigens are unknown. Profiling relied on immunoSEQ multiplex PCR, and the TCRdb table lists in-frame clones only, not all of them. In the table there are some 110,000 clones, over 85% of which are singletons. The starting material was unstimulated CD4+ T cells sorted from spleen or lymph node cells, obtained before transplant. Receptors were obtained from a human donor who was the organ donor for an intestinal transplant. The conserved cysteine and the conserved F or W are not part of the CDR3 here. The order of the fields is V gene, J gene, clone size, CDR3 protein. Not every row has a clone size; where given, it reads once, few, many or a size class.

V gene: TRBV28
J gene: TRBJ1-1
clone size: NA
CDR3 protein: ASSYTASTEAF

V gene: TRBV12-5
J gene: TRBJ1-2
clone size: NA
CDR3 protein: ASGFKTRDRASNYGYT

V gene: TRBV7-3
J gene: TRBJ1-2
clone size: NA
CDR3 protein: ASSLGVGYGYT

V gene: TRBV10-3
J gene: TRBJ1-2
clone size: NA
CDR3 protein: AIRGDSSGYGYT

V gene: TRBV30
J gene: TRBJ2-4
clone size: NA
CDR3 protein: AWRRAQAHIQY

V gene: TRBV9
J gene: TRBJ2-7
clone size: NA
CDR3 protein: ASSQNTGQGEY

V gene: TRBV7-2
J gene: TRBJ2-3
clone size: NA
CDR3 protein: ASSFGSLAVEY

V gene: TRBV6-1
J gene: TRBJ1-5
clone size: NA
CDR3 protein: ASSEHSNQPQH

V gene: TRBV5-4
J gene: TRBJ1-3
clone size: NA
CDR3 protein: ASSLLGSGGNTIY

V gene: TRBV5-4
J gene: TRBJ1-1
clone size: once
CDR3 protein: ASSATGNTEAF

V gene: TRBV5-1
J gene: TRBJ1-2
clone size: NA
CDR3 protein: ASSLALGANYGYT

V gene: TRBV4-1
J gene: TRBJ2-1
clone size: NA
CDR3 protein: ASSQEPRFRNNEQF

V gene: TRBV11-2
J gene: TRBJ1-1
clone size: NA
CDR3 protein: ASSLAIQNTEAF

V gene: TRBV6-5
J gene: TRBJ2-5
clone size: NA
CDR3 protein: ASGRDRGGQETQY

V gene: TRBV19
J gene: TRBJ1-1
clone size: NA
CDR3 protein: ASSPLPHEDMNTEAF

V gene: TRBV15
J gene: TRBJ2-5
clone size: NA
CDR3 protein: ATSRGGLAGGSETQY

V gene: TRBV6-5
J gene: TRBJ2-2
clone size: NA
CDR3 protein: ASSRQGGNTGELF

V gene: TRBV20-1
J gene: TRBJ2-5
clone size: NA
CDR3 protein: SVQRETQY

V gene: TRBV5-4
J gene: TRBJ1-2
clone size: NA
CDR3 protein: ASSPQGQGGYT

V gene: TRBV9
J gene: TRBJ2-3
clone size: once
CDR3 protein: ASSVGLPYTDTQY

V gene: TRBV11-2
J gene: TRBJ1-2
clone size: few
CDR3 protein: ASSFTANYGYT

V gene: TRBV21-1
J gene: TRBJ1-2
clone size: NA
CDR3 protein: ASSNGLDRAIYGYT

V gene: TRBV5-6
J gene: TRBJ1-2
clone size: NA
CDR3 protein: ASSLAGGTGYT

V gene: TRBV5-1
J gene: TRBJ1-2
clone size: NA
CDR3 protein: ASSGMTGPANT

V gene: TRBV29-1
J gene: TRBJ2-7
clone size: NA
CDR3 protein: SARGPDEQY

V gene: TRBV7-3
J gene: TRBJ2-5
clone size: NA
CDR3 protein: ASSSRGQGSETQY

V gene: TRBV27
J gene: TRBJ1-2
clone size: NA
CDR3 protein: ASSFFSSPGTSANYGYT

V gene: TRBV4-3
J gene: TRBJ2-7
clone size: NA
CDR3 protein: ASSQDRGYEQY